The next 20 T cell receptor beta chains were all read from a single sample in a study of shared clonotypes between healthy human individuals. Sequencing was performed with immunoSEQ multiplex PCR; in TCRdb, only in-frame clones are kept and a portion is missing. The sample carries 2 million to 2.5 million clones, 93% recorded once. The sample was naive CD4+ T cells from PBMCs. Subset reported: CD45RA+ positively selected. The receptors derive from a man in his late teens or twenties in good health. Some clones in this sample may be carry-over from other donors' samples.

The chain carries TRBV6-6 and TRBJ2-7, with D unresolved. V was cut by 2 bases and J by 0 bases, with 8 bases left in between. Per germline, CDR1 MNHNY and CDR2 SVGAGI (reference sequence). There are 14 residues in the CDR3. The CDR3 DNA follows: TGTGCCAGCAGTTACGCCAGAAACTCCTACGAGCAGTACTTC. Protein: CASSYARNSYEQYF.

This clone came up a few times. The chain is built from TRBV6-5 and TRBJ1-1; no clear D. V dropped 6 bases and J dropped 0 bases, with 11 bases sitting between them. Germline loops: CDR1 MNHEY, CDR2 SVGAGI. The CDR3 consists of 14 residues. This CDR3 is CASSLRRMNTEAFF. CDR3 DNA sequence: TGTGCCAGCAGCCTACGAAGGATGAACACTGAAGCTTTCTTT.

This clone appeared a few times. This rearrangement joins TRBV19 to TRBJ1-5; no firm D call. Trimming took off 4 bases at V and 4 bases at J, with 8 bases between the two ends. Germline V gene lookup returns CDR1 LNHDA and CDR2 SQIVND (reference sequence). This CDR3 spans 13 amino acids. The CDR3 coding sequence is TGTGCCAGTAGTACCCAGGCTAATCAGCCCCAGCATTTT. Its translation: CASSTQANQPQHF. The full variable domain, with the rest looked up from reference TRBV19 and TRBJ1-5, is DGGITQSPKYLFRKEGQNVTLSCEQNLNHDAMYWYRQDPGQGLRLIYYSQIVNDFQKGDIAEGYSVSREKKESFPLTVTSAQKNPTAFYLCASSTQANQPQHFGDGTRLSIL.

In this sample, this clone turned up a few times. The V call is TRBV11-1, the J call TRBJ2-7; TRBD2 might be the D (5 bases). This CDR3 has 12 amino acids. Germline-derived CDR1 and CDR2 are SGHAT and FQDESV (reference sequence). Deletions cut 1 base from V and 12 bases from J, with 13 bases between. The CDR3 sequence: CASSLGEGRRYF. The DNA for the CDR3 is TGTGCCAGCAGCTTAGGAGAGGGCCGGCGGTACTTC.

The chain links TRBV5-1 to TRBJ2-7, with 11 bases aligning to TRBD2. The CDR3 contains 16 residues. The germline CDR1 and CDR2 sequences are SGHRS and YFSETQ. Trimming removed 0 bases from V and 2 bases from J; junction bases left unmatched: 4. CDR3 protein: CASSLGGTSGAYEQYF. CDR3 sequence (DNA): TGCGCCAGCAGCTTGGGCGGGACTAGCGGTGCCTACGAGCAGTACTTC.

This clone came up a few times. This sample includes further DNA sequences coding for the same CDR3. The chain combines TRBV11-3 with TRBJ1-1, with D perhaps TRBD1 (6 bases). The CDR3 loop spans 13 amino acids. With 5 bases removed from V and 1 base from J, the gap between germline ends came to 8 bases. CDR1 and CDR2 from the germline V gene are SGHNT and YENEEA. The CDR3 protein is CASSLRGNTEAFF. The CDR3 region has the DNA TGTGCCAGCAGCCTCAGGGGGAACACTGAAGCTTTCTTT.

The chain has TRBV5-4 and TRBJ1-1; D may be TRBD1 (6 bases). This CDR3 contains 14 residues. From germline, CDR1 is SGHNT and CDR2 YYREEE (reference sequence). V lost 4 bases, J lost 1 base, and 11 bases lay in between. The CDR3 DNA sequence: TGTGCCAGCAGCACCGGACAGAGGAACACTGAAGCTTTCTTT. Amino acid sequence: CASSTGQRNTEAFF.

This clone was counted a single time. The chain is built from TRBV6-1 and TRBJ2-7; D is unresolved. Germline CDR1 and CDR2: MNHNS and SASEGT. The CDR3 consists of 14 residues. The V end lost 1 base, the J end lost 6 bases, and 13 bases lay between the germline ends. The CDR3 is CASSEVGVPSEQYF. The CDR3 region has the DNA TGTGCCAGCAGTGAAGTGGGTGTTCCATCCGAGCAGTACTTC.

The genes are TRBV5-1 and TRBJ1-5, with unresolved D. The CDR3 sequence is 14 residues long. V was pared by 0 bases and J by 4 bases, with 8 bases between. Germline V lookup: CDR1 SGHRS, CDR2 YFSETQ. The CDR3 nucleotides are TGCGCCAGCAGCTTGGCCGGTCAGAATCAGCCCCAGCATTTT. It translates to CASSLAGQNQPQHF.

The chain employs TRBV28 and TRBJ1-4; D is unresolved. There are 13 residues in the CDR3. The germline V and J ends were trimmed by 4 bases and 4 bases, with 7 bases remaining between them. CDR1 MDHEN and CDR2 SYDVKM come from the germline V gene. CDR3: CASSSGINEKLFF. In DNA form, the CDR3 reads TGTGCCAGCAGTTCCGGGATTAATGAAAAACTGTTTTTT.

This rearrangement joins TRBV18 to TRBJ1-1; D is possibly TRBD1 (5 bases). CDR3 size: 15 residues. CDR1 is KGHSH, CDR2 LQKENI, per germline. Trimming removed 2 bases from V and 4 bases from J, with 14 bases in between. The CDR3 protein is CASSPVGGVGTEAFF. CDR3 DNA: TGTGCCAGCTCACCAGTTGGGGGGGTGGGCACTGAAGCTTTCTTT.

The rearrangement joins TRBV7-2 to TRBJ2-5, with D maybe TRBD1 (5 bases). Germline V lookup: CDR1 SGHTA, CDR2 FQGNSA. CDR3 length equals 12 residues. V lost 7 bases and J 2 bases, leaving 8 bases between the germline ends. The chain's CDR3 is CASNQGQETQYF. The CDR3 DNA sequence: TGTGCCAGCAATCAGGGTCAAGAGACCCAGTACTTC.

Of note for this clone: Different DNA sequences within this sample yield the same CDR3. This CDR3 is CASSKGQGETQYF. The CDR3 DNA reads TGTGCCAGCAGCAAGGGACAGGGAGAGACCCAGTACTTC. This sequence joins TRBV7-3 and TRBJ2-5; 9 bases align to TRBD1. V lost 5 bases, J lost 4 bases, and 2 bases stayed unmatched. The CDR3 totals 13 residues. CDR1 and CDR2 from the germline V gene are SGHTA and FQGTGA.

In this sample, this clone turned up once. V gene TRBV10-3 combines with J gene TRBJ2-1; TRBD2 agrees at 8 bases. The CDR3 contains 20 residues. Germline V gene lookup returns CDR1 ENHRY and CDR2 SYGVKD. V dropped 0 bases and J dropped 3; count of bases not matched to a gene: 16. The CDR3: CAISESSGLRLAGSYNEQFF. For the CDR3, the DNA is TGTGCCATCAGTGAGTCCTCGGGACTCAGGTTAGCGGGAAGCTACAATGAGCAGTTCTTC.

A note on this clone: Other nucleotide sequences in the sample specify the same CDR3. This sequence joins TRBV5-1 and TRBJ1-3; no definite D call. This CDR3 spans 15 amino acids. Trimming took off 0 bases at V and 0 bases at J, with 7 bases between the two ends. From germline, CDR1 is SGHRS and CDR2 YFSETQ. In nucleotides, the CDR3 is TGCGCCAGCAGCTTGGGACCGAGCTCTGGAAACACCATATATTTT. Protein sequence: CASSLGPSSGNTIYF.

The rearrangement uses TRBV4-2 and TRBJ2-1; 7 bases are a match to TRBD2. This CDR3 comprises 16 residues. With V trimmed by 1 base and J by 0 bases, 3 bases remained unmatched. Germline V CDR1 and CDR2: LGHNA, YNFKEQ. The CDR3: CASSQALADSYNEQFF. The CDR3 coding sequence is TGTGCCAGCAGCCAAGCCCTAGCGGACTCCTACAATGAGCAGTTCTTC.

This sequence joins TRBV7-6 and TRBJ2-1; 7 positions agree with TRBD2. Unmatched junction bases numbered 10, after V lost 1 base and J lost 7 bases. Germline assignment: CDR1 SGHVS and CDR2 FNYEAQ. The CDR3 length is 16 residues. CDR3 bases: TGTGCCAGCAGCTTAGAGTTGGGAGGGCCGTTTAATGAGCAGTTCTTC. Encoded protein: CASSLELGGPFNEQFF.

This rearrangement joins TRBV27 to TRBJ1-5; D is undetermined. Germline V gene data show CDR1 as MNHEY and CDR2 as SMNVEV (reference sequence). Trimming cost V 7 bases and J 5 bases, with 0 bases left between them. This CDR3 contains 9 residues. The CDR3, as DNA: TGTGCCAGCAATCAGCCCCAGCATTTT. The encoded protein is CASNQPQHF.

The chain uses TRBV5-3 and TRBJ2-7; D call uncertain. TRBV5-3 is an ORF for which the function is uncertain. This CDR3 region has 14 residues. Deletions cut 2 bases from V and 2 bases from J, with 11 bases between. CDR3 DNA sequence: TGTGCCAGAAGCTTATTTGGTGGGACCTACGAGCAGTACTTC. Translated: CARSLFGGTYEQYF.

The V and J genes are TRBV19 and TRBJ2-4; 10 bases agree with TRBD2. With V trimmed by 5 bases and J by 8 bases, 9 bases remained unmatched. CDR1 LNHDA and CDR2 SQIVND come from the germline V gene (reference sequence). The CDR3 covers 15 residues. CDR3 residues: CASSRTSGHEYIQYF. The CDR3 DNA reads as TGTGCCAGTAGTCGGACTAGCGGCCACGAATACATTCAGTACTTC.